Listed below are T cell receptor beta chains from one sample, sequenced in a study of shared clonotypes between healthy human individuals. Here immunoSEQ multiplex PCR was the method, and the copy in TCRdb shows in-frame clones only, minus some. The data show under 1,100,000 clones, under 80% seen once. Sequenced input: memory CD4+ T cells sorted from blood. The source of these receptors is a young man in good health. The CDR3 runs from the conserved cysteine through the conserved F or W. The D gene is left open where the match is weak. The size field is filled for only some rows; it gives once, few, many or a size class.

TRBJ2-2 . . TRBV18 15 CASSPIQGQPGELFF TGTGCCAGCTCACCAATTCAGGGCCAGCCCGGGGAGCTGTTTTTT
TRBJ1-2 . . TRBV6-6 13 CASSTQGGDGYTF TGTGCCAGCAGTACACAGGGTGGAGATGGCTACACCTTC
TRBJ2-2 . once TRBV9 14 CASSGGKATGELFF TGTGCCAGCAGCGGGGGGAAGGCCACCGGGGAGCTGTTTTTT
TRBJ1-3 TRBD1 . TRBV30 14 CACQQGNSGNTIYF TGTGCCTGCCAACAGGGGAACTCTGGAAACACCATATATTTT
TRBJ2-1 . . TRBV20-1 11 CSATRAGEQFF TGCAGTGCTACCAGGGCGGGTGAGCAGTTCTTC
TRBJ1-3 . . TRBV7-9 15 CASSLAGRERDTIYF TGTGCCAGCAGCTTAGCCGGCAGGGAGAGGGACACCATATATTTT
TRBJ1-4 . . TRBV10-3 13 CAISVAQGEKLFF TGTGCCATCAGTGTTGCGCAGGGGGAAAAACTGTTTTTT
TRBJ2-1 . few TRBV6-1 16 CASSEPGSITYNEQFF TGTGCCAGCAGTGAACCGGGGAGTATCACCTACAATGAGCAGTTCTTC
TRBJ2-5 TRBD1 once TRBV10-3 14 CAISAGQGIETQYF TGTGCCATCAGTGCCGGACAGGGGATAGAGACCCAGTACTTC
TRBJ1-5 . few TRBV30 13 CAWSVGPNQPQHF TGTGCCTGGAGTGTAGGCCCGAATCAGCCCCAGCATTTT
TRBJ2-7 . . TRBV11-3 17 CASSLGPLAPSSYEQYF TGTGCCAGCAGCTTGGGCCCTCTCGCGCCGAGCTCCTACGAGCAGTACTTC
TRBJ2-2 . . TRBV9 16 CASSVAGITNTGELFF TGTGCCAGCAGCGTAGCAGGAATTACGAACACCGGGGAGCTGTTTTTT
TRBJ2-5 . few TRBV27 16 CASSLWDGGLIETQYF TGTGCCAGCAGTTTATGGGACGGGGGACTCATAGAGACCCAGTACTTC
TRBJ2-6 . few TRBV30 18 CAWSVRAFSVSGANVLTF TGTGCCTGGAGTGTCCGGGCCTTCTCGGTCTCTGGGGCCAACGTCCTGACTTTC
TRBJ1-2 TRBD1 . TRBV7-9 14 CASSLTGQSSGYTF TGTGCCAGCAGCTTAACGGGACAGAGTTCCGGCTACACCTTC
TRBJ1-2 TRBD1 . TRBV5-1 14 CASALGQGAYGYTF TGCGCCAGCGCCCTAGGACAGGGAGCCTATGGCTACACCTTC
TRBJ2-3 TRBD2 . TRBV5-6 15 CASSSTSGSTDTQYF TGTGCCAGCAGCTCAACTAGCGGCAGCACAGATACGCAGTATTTT
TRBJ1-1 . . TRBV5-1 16 CASSLGMPGFSTEAFF TGCGCCAGCAGCTTAGGGATGCCGGGATTCTCCACTGAAGCTTTCTTT
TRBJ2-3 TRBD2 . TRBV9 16 CASSVGTSGRTDTQYF TGTGCCAGCAGCGTAGGGACTAGCGGGAGGACAGATACGCAGTATTTT
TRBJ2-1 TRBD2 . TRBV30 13 CAWTSGNYNEQFF TGTGCCTGGACTAGCGGGAACTACAATGAGCAGTTCTTC
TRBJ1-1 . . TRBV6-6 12 CASGLRNTEAFF TGTGCCAGCGGACTAAGGAACACTGAAGCTTTCTTT
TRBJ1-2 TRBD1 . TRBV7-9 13 CASSTAGQRSYTF TGTGCCAGCAGCACCGCGGGACAGAGGAGCTACACCTTC
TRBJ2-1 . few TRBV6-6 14 CASRAGTSYNEQFF TGTGCCAGCAGGGCCGGGACTTCCTACAATGAGCAGTTCTTC
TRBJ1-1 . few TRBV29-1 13 CRPNGTPNTEAFF TGCAGGCCCAACGGGACACCTAACACTGAAGCTTTCTTT
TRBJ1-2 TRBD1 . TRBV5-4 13 CASSLGRGDGYTF TGTGCCAGCAGCTTGGGCAGGGGGGATGGCTACACCTTC
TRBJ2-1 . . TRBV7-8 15 CASSFRESSYNEQFF TGTGCCAGCAGCTTTCGGGAGAGCTCCTACAATGAGCAGTTCTTC
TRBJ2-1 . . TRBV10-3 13 CAISESRNNEQFF TGTGCCATCAGTGAGTCGCGGAACAATGAGCAGTTCTTC
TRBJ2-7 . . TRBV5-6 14 CASSLTGPSYEQYF TGTGCCAGCAGCTTGACAGGGCCTTCCTACGAGCAGTACTTC
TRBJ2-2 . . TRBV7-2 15 CASSLSRERTGELFF TGTGCCAGCAGCCTCAGCCGGGAGAGGACCGGGGAGCTGTTTTTT